Below, 7 T cell receptor beta chains from the same sample are listed, as sequenced in a study of Japanese encephalitis immunity and Zika vaccine responses. CFSE-labeled PBMCs were cultured more than five days with peptide pools, each at about 1.1 ug/mL. Live CD56-CD19-CD16-CD3+CD4+ cells with low CFSE were sorted unfixed as proliferating CD4 T cells. TCRdb re-called the 5' RACE reads with MiXCR, one entry per CDR3 protein. The table shows roughly 680 distinct CDR3 sequences, with approximately 4% occurring only once. The sample was antigen-activated CD4+ T cells from blood, cultured, taken during a Zika inactivated vaccine study. The receptors shown here come from an adult woman who received an inactivated Zika virus vaccine.

This clonotype was seen repeatedly, ten times or more. The chain carries TRBV20-1 and TRBJ2-3, with D unresolved. The CDR3 has 13 residues. Germline CDR1 DFQATT, CDR2 SNEGSKA (reference sequence). V lost 4 bases, J lost 2 bases, and 10 bases lay in between. The CDR3 nucleotides are TGCAGTGCTATTCCCGTAAACACAGATACGCAGTATTTT. Protein: CSAIPVNTDTQYF.

This clonotype is deemed medium-sized. The chain recombines TRBV4-3 with TRBJ1-2; 7 bases agree with TRBD1. J gave up 6 bases and V 0 bases, and 4 bases lay outside the gene matches. There are 14 residues in the CDR3. Germline loops: CDR1 LGHNA, CDR2 YSLEER. Here the CDR3 reads CASSQDYGTDGYTF. CDR3 sequence (DNA): TGCGCCAGCAGCCAAGATTATGGGACAGATGGCTACACCTTC.

In its sample, this clonotype is medium-sized. V is TRBV4-3 and J is TRBJ1-4; D is undetermined. The CDR3 has 15 residues. Per germline, CDR1 LGHNA and CDR2 YSLEER. Trimming removed 0 bases from V and 2 bases from J, with 7 bases in between. The CDR3 DNA is TGCGCCAGCAGCCAAGAATCCATTACTAATGAAAAACTGTTTTTT. This encodes CASSQESITNEKLFF.

In its sample, this clonotype ranks as medium-sized. This chain links TRBV18 with TRBJ1-1, with 10 nucleotides matching TRBD1. This CDR3 comprises 15 residues. The germline V gene encodes CDR1 KGHSH and CDR2 LQKENI. J gave up 5 bases and V 3 bases, and 6 bases lay outside the gene matches. CDR3 loop: CASSPGQGPGTEAFF. The CDR3 nucleotides are TGTGCCAGCTCACCGGGACAGGGGCCGGGGACTGAAGCTTTCTTT.

This clonotype qualifies as large (0.1 to 1%). The V call is TRBV4-3, the J call TRBJ2-6, with D tentatively TRBD1 (5 bases). Trimming pared 5 bases from V and 0 bases from J, leaving 8 bases between. The germline V gene has CDR1 LGHNA and CDR2 YSLEER. The CDR3 consists of 15 residues. The CDR3 region is CASSSTGSGANVLTF. CDR3 in DNA: TGCGCCAGCAGCTCAACAGGCTCTGGGGCCAACGTCCTGACTTTC.

Relative to its sample, this clonotype is large. The rearrangement uses TRBV18 and TRBJ1-1; D is uncertain. The CDR3 is 14 amino acids. Trimming took off 2 bases at V and 1 base at J, with 8 bases between the two ends. The germline gives CDR1 KGHSH, CDR2 LQKENI. For the CDR3, the DNA is TGTGCCAGCTCACCAGGGTGGGGGAACACTGAAGCTTTCTTT. Protein sequence: CASSPGWGNTEAFF. Together with reference TRBV18 and TRBJ1-1, the CDR3 gives the full variable domain: NAGVMQNPRHLVRRRGQEARLRCSPMKGHSHVYWYRQLPEEGLKFMVYLQKENIIDESGMPKERFSAEFPKEGPSILRIQQVVRGDSAAYFCASSPGWGNTEAFFGQGTRLTVV.

By share, this clonotype counts as medium-sized. The chain employs TRBV12-3 or TRBV12-4 and TRBJ1-2; TRBD1 matches 9 bases. This CDR3 is built from 15 residues. V dropped 8 bases and J dropped 8; count of bases not matched to a gene: 15. In DNA, the CDR3 is TGTGCCAGCTCCCCCGGGACAGGGTTCGGTATCGGCTACACCTTC. Translating gives CASSPGTGFGIGYTF.